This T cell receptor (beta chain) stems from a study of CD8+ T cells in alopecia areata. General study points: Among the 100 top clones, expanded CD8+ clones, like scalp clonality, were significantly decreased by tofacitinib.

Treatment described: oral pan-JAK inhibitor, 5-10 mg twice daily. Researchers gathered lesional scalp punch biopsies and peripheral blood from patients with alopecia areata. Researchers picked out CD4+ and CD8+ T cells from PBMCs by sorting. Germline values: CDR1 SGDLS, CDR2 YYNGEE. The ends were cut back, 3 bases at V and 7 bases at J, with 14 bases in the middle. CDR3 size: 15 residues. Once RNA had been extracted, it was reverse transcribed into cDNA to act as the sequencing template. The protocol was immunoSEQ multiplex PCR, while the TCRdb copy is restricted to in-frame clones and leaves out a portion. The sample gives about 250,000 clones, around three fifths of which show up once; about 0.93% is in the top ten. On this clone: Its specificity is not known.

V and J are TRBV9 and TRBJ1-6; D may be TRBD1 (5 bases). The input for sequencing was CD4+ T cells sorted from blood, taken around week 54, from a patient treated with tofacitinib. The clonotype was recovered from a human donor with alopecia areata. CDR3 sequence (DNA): TGTGCCAGCAGCGGGGGGGTCTCAAACAATTCACCCCTCCACTTT. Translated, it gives CASSGGVSNNSPLHF.